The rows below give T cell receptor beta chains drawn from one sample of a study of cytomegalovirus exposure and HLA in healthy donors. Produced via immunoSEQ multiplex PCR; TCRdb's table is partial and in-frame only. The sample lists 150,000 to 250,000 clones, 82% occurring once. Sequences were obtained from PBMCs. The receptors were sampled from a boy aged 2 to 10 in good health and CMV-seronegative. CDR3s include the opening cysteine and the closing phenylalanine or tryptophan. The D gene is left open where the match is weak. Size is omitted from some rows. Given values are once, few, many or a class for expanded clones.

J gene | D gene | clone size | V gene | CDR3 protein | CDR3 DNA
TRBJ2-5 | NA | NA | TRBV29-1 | CSVDSVTSGETQYF | TGCAGCGTTGACAGCGTCACCTCGGGAGAGACCCAGTACTTC
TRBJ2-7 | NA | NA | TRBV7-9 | CANPTEYF | TGTGCCAACCCGACTGAGTACTTC
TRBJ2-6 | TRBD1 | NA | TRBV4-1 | CASSQPGTGSSGANVLTF | TGCGCCAGCAGCCAACCCGGGACAGGTTCCTCTGGGGCCAACGTCCTGACTTTC
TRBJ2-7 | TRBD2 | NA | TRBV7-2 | CASSPLAGGPYEQYF | TGTGCCAGCAGCCCTCTAGCGGGGGGGCCTTACGAGCAGTACTTC
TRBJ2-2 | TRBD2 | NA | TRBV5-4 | CASSLNGGVNTGELFF | TGTGCCAGCAGCTTAAACGGGGGGGTTAACACCGGGGAGCTGTTTTTT
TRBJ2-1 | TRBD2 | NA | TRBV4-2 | CASSLDSGGWNEQFF | TGTGCCAGCAGCCTCGATAGCGGGGGCTGGAATGAGCAGTTCTTC
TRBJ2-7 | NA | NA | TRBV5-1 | CASSLYETGSYYEQYF | TGCGCCAGCAGCTTGTACGAGACAGGATCATACTACGAGCAGTACTTC
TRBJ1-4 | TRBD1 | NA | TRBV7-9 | CASRPTGGTNEKLFF | TGTGCCAGCAGGCCTACAGGGGGGACTAATGAAAAACTGTTTTTT
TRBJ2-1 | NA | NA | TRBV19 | CASSIDPPSHYTYNEQFF | TGTGCCAGTAGTATAGATCCACCGTCACATTATACGTACAATGAGCAGTTCTTC
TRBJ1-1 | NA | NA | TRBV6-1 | CAGGTGNTEAFF | TGTGCCGGAGGGACGGGGAACACTGAAGCTTTCTTT
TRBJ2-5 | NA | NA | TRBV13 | CASSLVGETQYF | TGTGCCAGCAGCTTAGTCGGGGAGACCCAGTACTTC
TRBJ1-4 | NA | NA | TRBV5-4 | CASSSAGTSHEKLFF | TGTGCCAGCAGCTCGGCCGGGACATCACATGAAAAACTGTTTTTT
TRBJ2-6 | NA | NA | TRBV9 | CASSIRTEDVLTF | TGTGCCAGCAGCATCCGGACAGAGGACGTCCTGACTTTC
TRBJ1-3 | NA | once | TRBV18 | CASYPRETGGNTIYF | TGTGCCAGCTACCCCAGGGAGACAGGTGGAAACACCATATATTTT
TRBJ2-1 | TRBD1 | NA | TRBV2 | CASSEQGAYNEQFF | TGTGCCAGCAGTGAACAGGGGGCCTACAATGAGCAGTTCTTC
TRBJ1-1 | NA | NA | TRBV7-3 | CASSSLPNTEAFF | TGTGCCAGCAGCTCCCTACCGAACACTGAAGCTTTCTTT
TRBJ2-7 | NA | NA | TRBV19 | CASSYAPGGLYEQYF | TGTGCCAGTAGTTACGCCCCAGGGGGGCTCTACGAGCAGTACTTC
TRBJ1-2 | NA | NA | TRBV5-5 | CASSYRTAFEAPNYGYTF | TGTGCCAGCAGCTACCGGACAGCGTTCGAAGCTCCTAACTATGGCTACACCTTC
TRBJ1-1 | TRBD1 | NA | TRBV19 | CASTDPGGRDTEAFF | TGTGCCAGTACCGACCCAGGGGGCCGTGACACTGAAGCTTTCTTT
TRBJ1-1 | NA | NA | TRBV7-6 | CASSPGEAEAFF | TGTGCCAGCAGCCCCGGGGAGGCTGAAGCTTTCTTT
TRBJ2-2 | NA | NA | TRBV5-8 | CASSEPGERTGELFF | TGTGCCAGCAGCGAACCAGGGGAGCGCACCGGGGAGCTGTTTTTT
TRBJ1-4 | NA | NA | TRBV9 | CASSVGQATNEKLFF | TGTGCCAGCAGCGTGGGACAAGCAACTAATGAAAAACTGTTTTTT
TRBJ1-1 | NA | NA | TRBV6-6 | CASSLLSIPAFF | TGTGCCAGCAGTTTACTCTCCATTCCGGCTTTCTTT
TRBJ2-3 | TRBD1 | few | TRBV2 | CASTRDRGPDTQYF | TGTGCCAGCACCCGGGACAGGGGGCCTGATACGCAGTATTTT
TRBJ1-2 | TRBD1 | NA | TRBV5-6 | CASSPPLKDRGLYGYTF | TGTGCCAGCAGCCCCCCCCTTAAAGACAGGGGGCTATATGGCTACACCTTC
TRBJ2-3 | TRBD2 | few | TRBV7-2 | CASSLGTSPDTQYF | TGTGCCAGCAGCTTAGGGACTAGTCCAGATACGCAGTATTTT
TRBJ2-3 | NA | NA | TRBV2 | CARGGQSTDTQYF | TGTGCCCGGGGGGGACAGAGCACAGATACGCAGTATTTT
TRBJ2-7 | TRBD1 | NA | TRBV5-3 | CARSSDRSQTSTYEQYF | TGTGCCAGAAGCTCGGACAGGTCCCAAACCTCCACCTACGAGCAGTACTTC
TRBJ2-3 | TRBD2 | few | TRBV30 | CAWRLAGTDTQYF | TGTGCCTGGAGGCTAGCGGGGACAGATACGCAGTATTTT